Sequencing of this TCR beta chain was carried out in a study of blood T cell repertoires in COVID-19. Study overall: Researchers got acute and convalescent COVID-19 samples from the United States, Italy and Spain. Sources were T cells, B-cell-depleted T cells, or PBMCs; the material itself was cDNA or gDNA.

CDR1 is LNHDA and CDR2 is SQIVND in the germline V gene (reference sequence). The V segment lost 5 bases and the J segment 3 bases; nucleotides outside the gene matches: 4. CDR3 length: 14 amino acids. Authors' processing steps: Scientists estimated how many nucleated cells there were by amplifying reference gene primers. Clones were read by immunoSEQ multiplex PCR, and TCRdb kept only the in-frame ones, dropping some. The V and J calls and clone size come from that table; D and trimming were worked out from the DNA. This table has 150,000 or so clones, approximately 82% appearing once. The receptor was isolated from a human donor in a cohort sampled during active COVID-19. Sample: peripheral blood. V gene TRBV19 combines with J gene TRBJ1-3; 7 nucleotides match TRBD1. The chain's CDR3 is CASSVSGGGNTIYF. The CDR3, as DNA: TGTGCCAGTAGTGTCTCAGGGGGTGGAAACACCATATATTTT.